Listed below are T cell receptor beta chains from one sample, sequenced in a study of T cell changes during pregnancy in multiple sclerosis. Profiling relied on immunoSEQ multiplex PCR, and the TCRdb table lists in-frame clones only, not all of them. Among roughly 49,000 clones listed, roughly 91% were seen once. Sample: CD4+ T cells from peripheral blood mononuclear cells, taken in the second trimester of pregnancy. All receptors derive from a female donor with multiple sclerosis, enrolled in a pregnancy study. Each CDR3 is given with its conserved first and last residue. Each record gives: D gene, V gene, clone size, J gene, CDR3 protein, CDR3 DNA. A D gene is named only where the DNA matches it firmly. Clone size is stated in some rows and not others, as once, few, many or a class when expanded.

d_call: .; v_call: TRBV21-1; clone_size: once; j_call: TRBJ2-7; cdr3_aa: CASSKKTGGRLNYEQYF; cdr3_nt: TGTGCCAGCAGCAAAAAGACGGGGGGTCGGCTAAACTACGAGCAGTACTTC
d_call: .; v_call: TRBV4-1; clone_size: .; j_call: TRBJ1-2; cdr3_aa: CASSQEPGYGYTF; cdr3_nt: TGCGCCAGCAGCCAAGAGCCAGGGTATGGCTACACCTTC
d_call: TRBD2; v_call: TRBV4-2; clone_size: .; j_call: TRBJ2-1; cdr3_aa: CASSPGAGVSHNEQFF; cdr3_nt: TGTGCCAGCAGCCCAGGAGCGGGGGTTTCCCACAATGAGCAGTTCTTC
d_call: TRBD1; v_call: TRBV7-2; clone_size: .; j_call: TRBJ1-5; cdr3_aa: CASSLRGGQPQHF; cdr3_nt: TGTGCCAGCAGCTTAAGAGGGGGCCAGCCCCAGCATTTT
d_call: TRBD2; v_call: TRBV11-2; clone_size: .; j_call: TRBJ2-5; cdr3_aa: CASSLDIASGEETQYF; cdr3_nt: TGTGCCAGCAGCTTAGATATAGCTAGCGGGGAAGAGACCCAGTACTTC
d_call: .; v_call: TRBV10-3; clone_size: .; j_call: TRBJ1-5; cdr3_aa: CAISEQDQPQHF; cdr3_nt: TGTGCCATCAGTGAGCAGGATCAGCCCCAGCATTTT
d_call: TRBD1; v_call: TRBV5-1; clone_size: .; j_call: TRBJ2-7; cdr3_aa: CASSLGQGSSEQYF; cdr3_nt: TGCGCCAGCAGCTTGGGACAGGGATCATCCGAGCAGTACTTC
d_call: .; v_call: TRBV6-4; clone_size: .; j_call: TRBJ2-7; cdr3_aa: CAYQRYPRAEQYF; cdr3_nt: TGTGCCTACCAGCGGTACCCGCGGGCCGAGCAGTACTTC
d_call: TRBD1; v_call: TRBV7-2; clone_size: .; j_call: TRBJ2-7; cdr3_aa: CASSATGGETYEQYF; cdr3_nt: TGTGCCAGCAGCGCTACAGGGGGCGAAACCTACGAGCAGTACTTC
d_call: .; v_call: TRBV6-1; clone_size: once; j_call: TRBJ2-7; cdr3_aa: CASSELWGRAYEQYF; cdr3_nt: TGTGCCAGCAGTGAACTATGGGGCAGGGCCTACGAGCAGTACTTC
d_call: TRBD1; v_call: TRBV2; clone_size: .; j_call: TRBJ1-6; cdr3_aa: CASSRDRQNNSPLHF; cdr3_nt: TGTGCCAGCAGTCGGGACAGGCAGAACAATTCACCCCTCCACTTT
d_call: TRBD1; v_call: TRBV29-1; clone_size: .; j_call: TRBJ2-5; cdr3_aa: CSADRDETQYF; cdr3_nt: TGCAGCGCGGACAGGGATGAGACCCAGTACTTC
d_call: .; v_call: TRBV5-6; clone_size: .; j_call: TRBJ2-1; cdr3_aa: CASSPMVAIWDNEQFF; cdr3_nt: TGTGCCAGCAGCCCGATGGTAGCCATCTGGGACAATGAGCAGTTCTTC
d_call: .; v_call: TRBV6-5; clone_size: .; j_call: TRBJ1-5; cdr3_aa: CASRLTAHSNQPQHF; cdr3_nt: TGTGCCAGCAGACTGACAGCCCATAGCAATCAGCCCCAGCATTTT
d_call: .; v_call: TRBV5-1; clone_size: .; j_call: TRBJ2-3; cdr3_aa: CASRQGDTQYF; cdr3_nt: TGCGCCAGCAGACAGGGTGATACGCAGTATTTT
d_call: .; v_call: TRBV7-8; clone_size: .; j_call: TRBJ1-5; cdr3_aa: CASKEGGDQPQHF; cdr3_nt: TGTGCCAGCAAGGAAGGGGGTGATCAGCCCCAGCATTTT
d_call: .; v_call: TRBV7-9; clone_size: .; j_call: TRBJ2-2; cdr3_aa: CASRSRGTNTGELFF; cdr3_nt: TGTGCCAGCAGATCGAGGGGGACGAACACCGGGGAGCTGTTTTTT
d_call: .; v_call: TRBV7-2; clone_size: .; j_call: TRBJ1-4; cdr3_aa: CASSLVAGTDEKLFF; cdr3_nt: TGTGCCAGCAGCCTCGTGGCGGGGACCGATGAAAAACTGTTTTTT
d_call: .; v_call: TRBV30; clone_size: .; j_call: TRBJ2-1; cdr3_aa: CAWSSSDALQFF; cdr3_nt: TGTGCCTGGAGTAGTAGCGATGCCTTGCAGTTCTTC
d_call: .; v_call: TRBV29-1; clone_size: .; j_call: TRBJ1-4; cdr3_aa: CSAQGGAGRTGKLFF; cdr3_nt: TGCAGCGCCCAGGGTGGGGCAGGGAGGACTGGGAAACTGTTTTTT
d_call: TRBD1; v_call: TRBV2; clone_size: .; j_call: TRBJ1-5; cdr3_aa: CASSTTGTGKNQPQHF; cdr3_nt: TGTGCCAGCAGTACCACCGGGACAGGCAAAAATCAGCCCCAGCATTTT
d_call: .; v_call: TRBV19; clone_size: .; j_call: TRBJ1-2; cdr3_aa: CATRQRSNYGYTF; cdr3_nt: TGTGCCACCAGACAGCGCTCTAACTATGGCTACACCTTC
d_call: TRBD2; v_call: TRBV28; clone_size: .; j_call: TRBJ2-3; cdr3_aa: CASSLYGGALGRDTQYF; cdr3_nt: TGTGCCAGCAGTTTATACGGGGGGGCCCTCGGTAGAGATACGCAGTATTTT
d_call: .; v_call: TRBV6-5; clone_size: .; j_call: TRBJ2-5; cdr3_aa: CASSSTLGETQYF; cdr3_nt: TGTGCCAGCAGTTCGACTTTGGGAGAGACCCAGTACTTC
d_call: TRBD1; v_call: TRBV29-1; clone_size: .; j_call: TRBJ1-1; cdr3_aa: CNVFPLKRTGVMNTEAFF; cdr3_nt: TGCAACGTTTTCCCCCTTAAAAGGACAGGCGTTATGAACACTGAAGCTTTCTTT
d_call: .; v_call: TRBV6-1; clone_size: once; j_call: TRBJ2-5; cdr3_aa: CASTLRQQETQYF; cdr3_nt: TGTGCCAGCACCCTACGACAGCAAGAGACCCAGTACTTC
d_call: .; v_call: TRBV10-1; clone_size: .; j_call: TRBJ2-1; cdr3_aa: CASSEYGQHTYNEQFF; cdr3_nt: TGCGCCAGCAGTGAGTATGGACAGCATACCTACAATGAGCAGTTCTTC
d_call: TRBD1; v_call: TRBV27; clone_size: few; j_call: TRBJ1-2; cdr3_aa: CASRPRDRDGGYTF; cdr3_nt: TGTGCCAGCAGACCCCGGGACAGGGATGGTGGCTACACCTTC
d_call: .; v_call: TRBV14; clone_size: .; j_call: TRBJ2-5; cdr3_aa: CASSQELTGRWKTQYF; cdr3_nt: TGTGCCAGCAGCCAAGAGCTCACAGGGCGCTGGAAGACCCAGTACTTC
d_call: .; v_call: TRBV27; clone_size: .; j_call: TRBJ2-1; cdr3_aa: CASRWATYNEQFF; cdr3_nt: TGTGCCAGCCGGTGGGCCACGTACAATGAGCAGTTCTTC
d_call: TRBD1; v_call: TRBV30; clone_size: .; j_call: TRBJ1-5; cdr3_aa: CAWSRTGTQPQHF; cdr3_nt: TGTGCCTGGAGCCGGACAGGGACCCAGCCCCAGCATTTT
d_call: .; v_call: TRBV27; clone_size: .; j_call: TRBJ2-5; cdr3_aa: CASSHTGKETQYF; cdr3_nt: TGTGCCAGCAGTCACACAGGGAAAGAGACCCAGTACTTC
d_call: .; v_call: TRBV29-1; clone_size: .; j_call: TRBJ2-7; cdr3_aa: CSVVGGTYEQYF; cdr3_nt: TGCAGCGTTGTTGGAGGTACCTACGAGCAGTACTTC
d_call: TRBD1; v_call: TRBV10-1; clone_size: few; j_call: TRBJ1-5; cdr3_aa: CASSPGTGPLSNQPQHF; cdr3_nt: TGCGCCAGCAGTCCCGGGACAGGGCCCCTTAGCAATCAGCCCCAGCATTTT
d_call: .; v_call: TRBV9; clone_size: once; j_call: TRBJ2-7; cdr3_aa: CASSVRTSSEQYF; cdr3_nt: TGTGCCAGCAGCGTACGAACCTCCAGCGAGCAGTACTTC